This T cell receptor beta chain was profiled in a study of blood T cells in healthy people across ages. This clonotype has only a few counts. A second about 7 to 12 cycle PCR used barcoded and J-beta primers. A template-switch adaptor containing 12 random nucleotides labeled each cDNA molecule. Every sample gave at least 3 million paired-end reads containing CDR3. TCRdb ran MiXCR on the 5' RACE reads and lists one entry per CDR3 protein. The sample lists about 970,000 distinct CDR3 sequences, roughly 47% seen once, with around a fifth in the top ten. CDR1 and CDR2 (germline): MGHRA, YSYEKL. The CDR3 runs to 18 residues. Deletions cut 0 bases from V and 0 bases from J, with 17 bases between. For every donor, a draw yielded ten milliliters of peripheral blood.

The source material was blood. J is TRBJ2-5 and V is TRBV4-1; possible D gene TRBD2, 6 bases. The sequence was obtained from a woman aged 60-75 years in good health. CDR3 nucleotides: TGCGCCAGCAGCCAAGATCGGGAGCGGGCGCTGTACCAAGAGACCCAGTACTTC. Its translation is CASSQDRERALYQETQYF.